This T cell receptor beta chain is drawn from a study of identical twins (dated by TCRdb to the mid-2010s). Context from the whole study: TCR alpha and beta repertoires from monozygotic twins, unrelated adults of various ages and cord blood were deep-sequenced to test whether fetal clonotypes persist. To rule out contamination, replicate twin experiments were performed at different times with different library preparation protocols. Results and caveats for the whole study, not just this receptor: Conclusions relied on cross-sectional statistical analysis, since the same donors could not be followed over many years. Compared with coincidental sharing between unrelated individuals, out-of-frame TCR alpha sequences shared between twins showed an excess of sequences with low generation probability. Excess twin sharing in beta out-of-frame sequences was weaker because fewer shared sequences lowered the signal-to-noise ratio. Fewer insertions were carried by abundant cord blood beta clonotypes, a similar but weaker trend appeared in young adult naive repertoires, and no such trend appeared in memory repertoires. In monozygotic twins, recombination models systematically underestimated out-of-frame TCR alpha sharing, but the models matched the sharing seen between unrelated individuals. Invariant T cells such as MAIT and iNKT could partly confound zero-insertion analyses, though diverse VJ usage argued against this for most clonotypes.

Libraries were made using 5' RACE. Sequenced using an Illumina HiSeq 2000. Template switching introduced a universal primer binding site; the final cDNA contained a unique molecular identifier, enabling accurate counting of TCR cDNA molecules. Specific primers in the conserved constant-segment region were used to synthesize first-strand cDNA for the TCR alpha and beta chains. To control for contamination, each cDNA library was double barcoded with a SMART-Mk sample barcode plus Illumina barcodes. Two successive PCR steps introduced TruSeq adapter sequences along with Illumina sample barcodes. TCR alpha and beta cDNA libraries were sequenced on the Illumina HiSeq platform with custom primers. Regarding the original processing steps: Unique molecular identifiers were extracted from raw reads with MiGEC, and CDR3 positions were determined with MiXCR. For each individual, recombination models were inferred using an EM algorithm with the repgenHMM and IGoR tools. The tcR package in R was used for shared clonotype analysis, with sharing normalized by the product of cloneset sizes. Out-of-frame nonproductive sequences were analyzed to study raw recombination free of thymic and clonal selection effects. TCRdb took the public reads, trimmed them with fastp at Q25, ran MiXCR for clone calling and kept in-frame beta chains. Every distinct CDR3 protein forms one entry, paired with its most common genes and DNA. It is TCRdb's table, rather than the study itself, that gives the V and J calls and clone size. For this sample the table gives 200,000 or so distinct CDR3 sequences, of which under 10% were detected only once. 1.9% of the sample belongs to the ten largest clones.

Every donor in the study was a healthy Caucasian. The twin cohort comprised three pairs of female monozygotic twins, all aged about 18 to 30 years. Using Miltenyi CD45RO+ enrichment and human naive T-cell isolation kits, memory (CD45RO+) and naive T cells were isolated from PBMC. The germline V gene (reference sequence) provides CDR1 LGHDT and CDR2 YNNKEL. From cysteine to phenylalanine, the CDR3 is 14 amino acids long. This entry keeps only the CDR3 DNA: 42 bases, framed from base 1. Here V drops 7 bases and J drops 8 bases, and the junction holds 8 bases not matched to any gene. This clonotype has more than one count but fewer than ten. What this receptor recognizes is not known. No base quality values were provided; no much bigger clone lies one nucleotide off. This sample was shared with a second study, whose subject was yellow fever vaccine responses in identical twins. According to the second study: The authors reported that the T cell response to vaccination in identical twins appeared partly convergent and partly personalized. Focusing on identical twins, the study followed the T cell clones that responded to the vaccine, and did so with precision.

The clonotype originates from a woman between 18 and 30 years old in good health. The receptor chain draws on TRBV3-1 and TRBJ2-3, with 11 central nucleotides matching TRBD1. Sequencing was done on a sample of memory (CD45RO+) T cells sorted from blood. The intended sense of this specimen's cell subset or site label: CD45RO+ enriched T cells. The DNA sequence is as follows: TGTGCCAGCAACTTCGGACAGGGGGCAGTTACGCAGTATTTT. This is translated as CASNFGQGAVTQYF.